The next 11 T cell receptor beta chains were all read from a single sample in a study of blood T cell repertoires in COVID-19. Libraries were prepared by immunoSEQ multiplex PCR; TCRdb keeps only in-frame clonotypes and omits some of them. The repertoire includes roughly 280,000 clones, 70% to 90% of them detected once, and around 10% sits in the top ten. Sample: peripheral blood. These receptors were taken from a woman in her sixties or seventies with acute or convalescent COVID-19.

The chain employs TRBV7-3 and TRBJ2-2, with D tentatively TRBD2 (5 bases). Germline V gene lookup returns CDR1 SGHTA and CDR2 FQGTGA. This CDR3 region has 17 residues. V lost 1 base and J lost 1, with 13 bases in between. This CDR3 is CASSLNGVVWNTGELFF. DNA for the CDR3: TGTGCCAGCAGCTTAAACGGGGTGGTGTGGAACACCGGGGAGCTGTTTTTT.

The CDR3 nucleotides are TGTGCCTGGAGTGTAGGAAAGGGAGCCATATATGGCTACACCTTC. Encoded protein: CAWSVGKGAIYGYTF. The chain combines TRBV30 with TRBJ1-2; D remains unclear. The CDR3 runs to 15 residues. V was trimmed by 0 bases and J by 5 bases, leaving 16 bases between them. Germline V CDR1 and CDR2: GTSNPN, SVGIG (reference sequence).

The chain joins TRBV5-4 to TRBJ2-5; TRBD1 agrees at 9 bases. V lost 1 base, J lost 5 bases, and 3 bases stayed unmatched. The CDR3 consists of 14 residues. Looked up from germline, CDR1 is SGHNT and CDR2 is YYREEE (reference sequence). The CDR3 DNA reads TGTGCCAGCAGCTTGCGGACAGGGGAGGAGACCCAGTACTTC. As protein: CASSLRTGEETQYF.

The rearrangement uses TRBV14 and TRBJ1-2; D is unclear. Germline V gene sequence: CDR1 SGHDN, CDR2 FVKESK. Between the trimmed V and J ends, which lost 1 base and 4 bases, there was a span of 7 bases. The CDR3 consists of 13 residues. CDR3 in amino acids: CASSQAPGYGYTF. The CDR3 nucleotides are TGTGCCAGCAGCCAAGCTCCAGGCTATGGCTACACCTTC.

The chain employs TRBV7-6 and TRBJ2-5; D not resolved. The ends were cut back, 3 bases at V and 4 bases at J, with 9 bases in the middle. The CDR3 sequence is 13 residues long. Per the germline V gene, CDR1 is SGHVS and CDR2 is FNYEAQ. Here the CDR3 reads CASSFGVGETQYF. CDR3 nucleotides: TGTGCCAGCAGCTTCGGAGTCGGAGAGACCCAGTACTTC. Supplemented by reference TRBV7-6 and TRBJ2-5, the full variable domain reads GAGVSQSPRYKVTKRGQDVALRCDPISGHVSLYWYRQALGQGPEFLTYFNYEAQQDKSGLPNDRFSAERPEGSISTLTIQRTEQRDSAMYRCASSFGVGETQYFGPGTRLLVL.

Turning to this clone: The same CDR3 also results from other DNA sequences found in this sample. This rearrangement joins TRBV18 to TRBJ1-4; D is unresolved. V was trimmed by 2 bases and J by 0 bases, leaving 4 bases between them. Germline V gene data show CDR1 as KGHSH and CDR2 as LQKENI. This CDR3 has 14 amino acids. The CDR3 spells CASSPGATNEKLFF. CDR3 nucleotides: TGTGCCAGCTCACCAGGAGCAACTAATGAAAAACTGTTTTTT.

The DNA for the CDR3 is TGTGCCAGCAGTTACTTGACAGGGTATGGCTACACCTTC. Protein sequence: CASSYLTGYGYTF. This chain links TRBV6-5 with TRBJ1-2, with 7 nucleotides matching TRBD1. V shed 1 base, J shed 5 bases, and the junction held 1 base outside the gene matches. The germline V gene has CDR1 MNHEY and CDR2 SVGAGI. The CDR3 covers 13 residues.

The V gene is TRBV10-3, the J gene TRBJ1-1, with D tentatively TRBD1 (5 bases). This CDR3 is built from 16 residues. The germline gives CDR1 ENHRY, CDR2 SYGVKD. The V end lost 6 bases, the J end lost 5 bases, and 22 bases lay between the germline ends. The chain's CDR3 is CAIRPLWGERGTEAFF. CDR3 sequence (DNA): TGTGCCATCAGGCCCCTCTGGGGGGAAAGGGGTACTGAAGCTTTCTTT.

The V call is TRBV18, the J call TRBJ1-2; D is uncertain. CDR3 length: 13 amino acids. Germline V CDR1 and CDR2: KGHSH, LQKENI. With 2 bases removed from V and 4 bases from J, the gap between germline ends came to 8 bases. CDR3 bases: TGTGCCAGCTCACCAGGCCGTCTCTATGGCTACACCTTC. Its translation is CASSPGRLYGYTF.

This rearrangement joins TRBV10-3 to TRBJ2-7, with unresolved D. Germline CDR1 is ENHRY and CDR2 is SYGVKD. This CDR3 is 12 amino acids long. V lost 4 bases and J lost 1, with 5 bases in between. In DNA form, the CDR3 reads TGTGCCATCAGTGCAAAATCCTACGAGCAGTACTTC. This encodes CAISAKSYEQYF.

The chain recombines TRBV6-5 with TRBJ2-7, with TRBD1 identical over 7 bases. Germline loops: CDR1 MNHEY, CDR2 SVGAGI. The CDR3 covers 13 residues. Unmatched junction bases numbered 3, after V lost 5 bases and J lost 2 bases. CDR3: CASSTDRTYEQYF. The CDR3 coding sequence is TGTGCCAGCAGTACGGACAGGACCTACGAGCAGTACTTC.